The clone carrying this T cell receptor (beta chain) was seen a handful of times. This record belongs to a study of shared T cell receptors in the human thymus. Produced via immunoSEQ multiplex PCR; TCRdb's table is partial and in-frame only. The sample holds about 660,000 clones; around 87% are singletons and the top ten take about 0.01%. The CDR3 is 12 amino acids. Germline CDR1 and CDR2: MNHEY and SVGAGI. The V gene lost 7 bases and the J gene lost 5 bases, with 8 bases spanning the gap. This sample was also put to use in a study of human thymus T cells. That publication notes: Corrective cardiac operations yielded the resected thymus tissue. Related reports documented highly overlapping thymic repertoires among unrelated individuals.

This clonotype was sampled from a boy younger than two with a congenital heart defect. Input material: thymocytes. The chain combines TRBV6-5 with TRBJ2-2; D perhaps matches TRBD2 (5 bases). As DNA, the CDR3 is TGTGCCAGCACCGGGATGACCGGGGAGCTGTTTTTT. It translates to CASTGMTGELFF.